This T cell receptor beta chain was profiled in a study of blood T cell repertoires in COVID-19. For the study at large: Material from acute and convalescent COVID-19 was sourced from the United States, Italy and Spain. The analysed material was cDNA or gDNA that came from T cells, B-cell-depleted T cells, or PBMCs.

The CDR3 totals 12 residues. V was shortened by 7 bases and J by 4 bases, with 13 bases between the two germline ends. The germline gives CDR1 SQVTM, CDR2 ANQGSEA. Original handling: Scientists estimated how many nucleated cells there were by amplifying reference gene primers. TCRdb's copy holds only in-frame clones and misses some; the assay was immunoSEQ multiplex PCR. V, J and clone size derive from that table, while D and trimming were established from the DNA sequence. The data show 85,000 to 100,000 clones, 90% seen once. The source material was peripheral blood. The receptor comes from a man aged 55-75 years with acute or convalescent COVID-19. The chain carries TRBV29-1 and TRBJ1-2; possibly TRBD1 for D (6 bases). DNA of the CDR3: TGCAGCGCATCGGGACATGGCTATGGCTACACCTTC. Protein sequence: CSASGHGYGYTF.